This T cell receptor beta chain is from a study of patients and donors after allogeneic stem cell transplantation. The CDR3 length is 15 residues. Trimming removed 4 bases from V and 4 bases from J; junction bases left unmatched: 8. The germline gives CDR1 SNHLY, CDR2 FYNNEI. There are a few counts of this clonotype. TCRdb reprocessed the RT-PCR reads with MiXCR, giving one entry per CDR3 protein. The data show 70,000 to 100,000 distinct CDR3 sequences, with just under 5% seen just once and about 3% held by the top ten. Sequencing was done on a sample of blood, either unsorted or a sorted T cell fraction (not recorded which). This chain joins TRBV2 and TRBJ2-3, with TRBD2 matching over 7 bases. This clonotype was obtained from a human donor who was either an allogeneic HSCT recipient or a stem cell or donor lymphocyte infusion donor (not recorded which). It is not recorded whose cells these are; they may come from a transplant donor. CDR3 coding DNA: TGTGCCAGCAGTGTCCTAGCGGAGGCCTCAGATACGCAGTATTTT. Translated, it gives CASSVLAEASDTQYF.